This TCR beta chain was sequenced during a study of blood T cell repertoires in COVID-19. V shed 11 bases and J shed 8 bases, with 22 bases lying between them. CDR3 length equals 14 residues. CDR1 LNHDA and CDR2 SQIVND come from the germline V gene (reference sequence). Enrolment of Seattle patients took place during active infection, and they were followed longitudinally. In the authors' methods: Quantification of nucleated cells was approximated via reference gene primer amplification. Using immunoSEQ multiplex PCR, the repertoire was profiled, and TCRdb retains in-frame clones only, with some absent. That table gives V, J and clone size, and the DNA gave D and trimming. Among just over 300,000 clones listed, about nine tenths were seen once.

Sequencing was done on a sample of peripheral blood. V and J are TRBV19 and TRBJ2-1, with D perhaps TRBD1 (9 bases). This TCR was recovered from a woman aged 30 to 39 with COVID-19, enrolled during active disease. This CDR3 is CAAGGGTGSYEQFF. CDR3 sequence (DNA): TGTGCCGCGGGGGGTGGGACAGGGAGTTATGAGCAGTTCTTC.